Listed below are T cell receptor beta chains from one sample, sequenced in a study of blood T cells in healthy people across ages. Via MiXCR, TCRdb re-called the 5' RACE reads, giving one row per CDR3 protein. The data show around 1,900,000 distinct CDR3 sequences, approximately 39% seen once. The sample consisted of blood. All receptors derive from a human donor in good health. CDR3s include the opening cysteine and the closing phenylalanine or tryptophan. A D gene is named only where the DNA matches it firmly. Rows give clone size only sometimes, using once, few, many, or a class for an expanded clone.

clone_size	v_call	j_call	d_call	cdr3_nt	cdr3_aa
-	TRBV4-1	TRBJ1-4	TRBD1	TGCGCCAGCAGCCAAAATACAGGGGGTTTGTATGAAAAACTGTTTTTT	CASSQNTGGLYEKLFF
few	TRBV20-1	TRBJ1-6	-	TGCAGTGCTAGAGATGTGTACAGGGTATCAAATTCACCCCTCCACTTT	CSARDVYRVSNSPLHF
few	TRBV29-1	TRBJ2-6	-	TGCAGCGTTGAGACGACGGACGGACAGTCTGGGGCCAACGTCCTGACTTTC	CSVETTDGQSGANVLTF
few	TRBV6-2/TRBV6-3	TRBJ2-7	-	TGTGCCAGCAGAAAATGGTACGAGCAGTACTTC	CASRKWYEQYF
-	TRBV7-2	TRBJ2-5	TRBD2	TGTGCCAGCAGCTTAGCCCGGCTTCCATGGGAGGGCCAAGAGACCCAGTACTTC	CASSLARLPWEGQETQYF
-	TRBV5-1	TRBJ2-2	-	TGCGCCAGCAGCTTGGCTTCCTCAACGGGCGGGGAGCTGTTTTTT	CASSLASSTGGELFF
once	TRBV27	TRBJ1-6	-	TGTGCCAGCAGTTTATGGGGGGAGGGTAATTCACCCCTCCACTTT	CASSLWGEGNSPLHF
-	TRBV5-1	TRBJ2-4	-	TGCGCCAGCAGCTTGGATTTCGGGCTAGCCAAAAACATTCAGTACTTC	CASSLDFGLAKNIQYF
-	TRBV4-1	TRBJ2-1	TRBD2	TGCGCCAGCAGCCAAGAGAGCGGGGGGGCCGGTGAGCAGTTCTTC	CASSQESGGAGEQFF
-	TRBV19	TRBJ1-5	-	TGTGCCAGTAGTAGCGGACAGCAAAATCAGCCCCAGCATTTT	CASSSGQQNQPQHF
-	TRBV4-1	TRBJ2-4	-	TGCGCCAGCAGCCACTCCGGGCAACGGACCCTCCGAGGAGAGGAGCAGTACTTC	CASSHSGQRTLRGEEQYF
-	TRBV12-3/TRBV12-4	TRBJ1-5	TRBD1	TGTGCCAGCAGTCCCTCGACAGGGGCCGCCGGAACCCAGCATTTT	CASSPSTGAAGTQHF
-	TRBV13	TRBJ1-1	TRBD1	TGTGCCAGCAGCTCCACCGGGACAGGGGGCACTGAAGCTTTCTTT	CASSSTGTGGTEAFF
-	TRBV20-1	TRBJ2-7	TRBD1	TGCAGTGCTAGACCGAGGGACAGGACCTCCTACGAGCAGTACTTC	CSARPRDRTSYEQYF
few	TRBV30	TRBJ2-1	TRBD1	TGTGCCTGGAGTGTGGGCAGACGTACCGGGACAGTCAAGGATGAGCAGTTCTTC	CAWSVGRRTGTVKDEQFF
-	TRBV18	TRBJ1-1	TRBD1	TGTGCCAGCTCACCATCCTTGGACAGGGGAACTGAAGCTTTCTTT	CASSPSLDRGTEAFF
many	TRBV12-3/TRBV12-4	TRBJ2-7	TRBD2	TGTGCCAGCACCCTCAGCGGGAGCTCCTACGAGCAGTACTTC	CASTLSGSSYEQYF
-	TRBV12-3/TRBV12-4	TRBJ2-1	-	TGTGCCAGCATAGAGGCTAGCCGCTACAATGAGCAGTTCTTC	CASIEASRYNEQFF
-	TRBV20-1	TRBJ1-1	-	TGCAGTGCTAGAGTGTCCGAAGGGAGACTTATTATGAACACTGAAGCTTTCTTT	CSARVSEGRLIMNTEAFF
-	TRBV10-3	TRBJ2-1	TRBD2	TGTCCCATCAGTAGCGGGGGCTACAATGAGCAGTTCTTC	CPISSGGYNEQFF
-	TRBV4-2	TRBJ1-1	-	TGTGCCAGCAGCCAAGTGGGCCCACCCCGAGCAACTGAAGCTTTCTTT	CASSQVGPPRATEAFF
many	TRBV29-1	TRBJ2-5	-	TGCAGCGCTACGCCTGGGGAAGAGACCCAGTACTTC	CSATPGEETQYF
-	TRBV20-1	TRBJ2-7	TRBD1	TGCAGTGCTAGTACGGCAGGGGGTGGCTACGAGCAGTACTTC	CSASTAGGGYEQYF
-	TRBV5-1	TRBJ2-3	-	TGCGCCAGCAGCTGGGACCCAACCTACGAGCAGTATTTT	CASSWDPTYEQYF
-	TRBV12-3/TRBV12-4	TRBJ2-5	TRBD2	TGTGCCAGCAGAATAACTAGCGGAGGGGACCAGTACTTC	CASRITSGGDQYF
few	TRBV7-2	TRBJ1-6	TRBD1	TGTGCCAGCAGAATCCCAGGGGGTTCACCCCTCCACTTT	CASRIPGGSPLHF
few	TRBV9	TRBJ1-2	-	TGTGCCAGCAGCGTAGATAGGGCCACACCTAACTATGGCTACACCTTC	CASSVDRATPNYGYTF
-	TRBV6-6	TRBJ2-3	-	TGTGCCAGCACCCTAGGGGTAAATTGGTTCTGGTATTTT	CASTLGVNWFWYF
-	TRBV7-2	TRBJ1-1	-	TGTGCCAGCAGACCCTACGACAGGAACACTGAAGCTTTCTTT	CASRPYDRNTEAFF
-	TRBV6-5	TRBJ1-5	-	TGTGCCAGCAGCCCTACAGGGTTTAGTCAGCCCCAGCATTTT	CASSPTGFSQPQHF
-	TRBV12-3/TRBV12-4	TRBJ2-1	-	TGTGCCAGCAGCTTAGACCCCAGCCGCGGTGAGCAGTTCTTC	CASSLDPSRGEQFF
once	TRBV5-1	TRBJ1-6	-	TGCGCCAGCAGCTCCGGCAGAACGAGCTCCTATAATCCACCCCTCCACTTT	CASSSGRTSSYNPPLHF
few	TRBV7-3	TRBJ2-3	TRBD2	TGTGCCAGCAGCTCCATAGCGGGGGGCGCAGATACGCAGTATTTT	CASSSIAGGADTQYF